One sample yielded the 13 T cell receptor beta chains listed below, sequenced in a study of glioma-infiltrating T cells. The iRepertoire nested amplicon-rescue multiplex PCR amplified TCR alpha and beta CDR3s from RNA. TCRdb used MiXCR to reprocess the multiplex PCR reads, holding one entry per CDR3 protein. Found here are tens of thousands of distinct CDR3 sequences, around 42% of them singletons; the top ten hold around two fifths. The sequencing input was glioma tissue, nonneoplastic brain tissue, or PBMCs (not recorded which). The receptors derive from a human donor with low-grade glioma or glioblastoma, undergoing nonglioma brain surgery, or in good health (not recorded which).

This clonotype was detected ten times or more. The chain joins TRBV28 to TRBJ2-7, with a weak D call TRBD2 (6 bases). Germline CDR1 MDHEN, CDR2 SYDVKM. V shed 5 bases and J shed 3 bases, with 14 bases lying between them. The CDR3 spans 14 residues. The CDR3: CASSQPGGDYEQYF. In DNA, the CDR3 is TGTGCCAGCAGTCAACCCGGCGGGGACTACGAGCAGTACTTC.

This clonotype occurred once. The V gene is TRBV19, the J gene TRBJ2-3; the D gene is possibly TRBD2 (6 bases). Deletions cut 6 bases from V and 4 bases from J, with 20 bases between. The length of the CDR3 is 16 residues. Germline V CDR1 and CDR2: LNHDA, SQIVND (reference sequence). CDR3 nucleotides: TGTGCCAGTAGACCAAGACTTACGGGAGAATCAGATACGCAGTATTTT. The encoded protein is CASRPRLTGESDTQYF. The full variable domain, with the rest looked up from reference TRBV19 and TRBJ2-3, is DGGITQSPKYLFRKEGQNVTLSCEQNLNHDAMYWYRQDPGQGLRLIYYSQIVNDFQKGDIAEGYSVSREKKESFPLTVTSAQKNPTAFYLCASRPRLTGESDTQYFGPGTRLTVL.

Concerning this clonotype: A read error may account for a junction end that differs from germline. The V and J genes are TRBV6-1 and TRBJ2-1; the D gene is possibly TRBD1 (5 bases). The CDR3 totals 13 residues. Germline-derived CDR1 and CDR2 are MNHNS and SASEGT. The CDR3 DNA reads as TGTGCCAGCATCAAGTGGGGCAAGGATGTGCAGCTCTTC. This gives the protein CASIKWGKDVQLF.

A note on this clonotype: Mismatch with germline at one junction end may stem from a read error. This chain joins TRBV6-2 or TRBV6-3 and TRBJ2-1; either TRBD1 or TRBD2 may supply D (6 bases each). This CDR3 contains 16 residues. Germline V gene sequence: CDR1 MNHEY, CDR2 SVGEGT. CDR3 nucleotides: TGTGCCGGCAGTTACGGATCGGGGGCTTACGCGAACGAGCGGTTCTTC. It is translated as CAGSYGSGAYANERFF.

The table lists this clonotype with many counts. The rearrangement links TRBV7-2 to TRBJ2-1; D perhaps matches TRBD2 (6 bases). With 4 bases removed from V and 7 bases from J, the gap between germline ends came to 11 bases. The CDR3 covers 13 residues. Germline lookup yields CDR1 SGHTA and CDR2 FQGNSA. The chain's CDR3 is CASSSGGRNEQFF. The CDR3 nucleotides read TGTGCCAGCAGCTCCGGGGGTCGGAATGAGCAGTTCTTC.

This clonotype came up many times. V is TRBV4-1 and J is TRBJ2-4; 9 bases line up with TRBD1. The CDR3 is 16 residues long. Unmatched junction bases numbered 9, after V lost 1 base and J lost 8 bases. Per the germline V gene, CDR1 is MGHRA and CDR2 is YSYEKL. CDR3 amino acids: CASSQGPGQGIYIQYF. The DNA of the CDR3 is TGCGCCAGCAGCCAAGGGCCCGGACAGGGGATTTACATTCAGTACTTC.

This chain joins TRBV6-2 or TRBV6-3 and TRBJ2-1, with D maybe TRBD2 (5 bases). The V and J ends lost 4 bases and 12 bases respectively, with 28 bases between them. The CDR3 has 17 amino acids. Germline V lookup: CDR1 MNHEY, CDR2 SVGEGT. CDR3 protein: CASSLSHTGYGTDTQFF. CDR3 coding DNA: TGTGCCAGCAGTTTAAGTCACACGGGGTACGGCACAGATACGCAGTTCTTC.

This clonotype was picked up many times. The chain combines TRBV28 with TRBJ2-7, with D perhaps matching TRBD1 (6 bases). Trimming cost V 4 bases and J 0 bases, with 16 bases left between them. Germline loops: CDR1 MDHEN, CDR2 SYDVKM. The CDR3 sequence is 16 residues long. The CDR3 DNA reads TGTGCCAGCAGTTACTTGACAGGTGTCGCCTCCTACGAGCAGTACTTC. This encodes CASSYLTGVASYEQYF.

With regard to this clonotype: A much larger clone sits a single nucleotide away, making a read error possible. This sequence joins TRBV12-3 or TRBV12-4 and TRBJ1-1, with TRBD1 as a possible D gene (5 bases). CDR3 length: 15 residues. In nucleotides, the CDR3 is TGTGCCAGAAGTTTATCAGTGGGGGAAGTTGCTGAAGCTTTCTTT. This translates into CARSLSVGEVAEAFF.

Ten or more counts support this clonotype. The chain links TRBV30 to TRBJ1-2; D is undetermined. CDR3 length: 13 amino acids. CDR1 is GTSNPN and CDR2 is SVGIG in the germline V gene (reference sequence). The germline V and J ends were trimmed by 3 bases and 4 bases, with 12 bases remaining between them. The DNA of the CDR3 is TGTGCCTGGAGACCCCCCGGTCCCTATGGCTACACCTTC. Amino acid sequence: CAWRPPGPYGYTF.

This clonotype was recorded at least ten times. The chain is built from TRBV7-9 and TRBJ2-7; TRBD1 is a possible D gene (6 bases). Germline V lookup: CDR1 SEHNR, CDR2 FQNEAQ (reference sequence). V was clipped by 5 bases and J by 2 bases, with 10 bases between them. The CDR3 spans 13 residues. The CDR3 DNA is TGTGCCAGCAGCCAGACAGGACCCTACGAGCAGTACTTC. Translation gives CASSQTGPYEQYF.

Ten or more counts support this clonotype. The rearrangement joins TRBV7-2 to TRBJ2-1, with 8 bases identical to TRBD2. In germline, CDR1 is SGHTA, CDR2 FQGNSA. V trimming: 5 bases; J trimming: 5 bases; junction bases outside the gene matches: 11. The CDR3 extends over 16 amino acids. In DNA form, the CDR3 reads TGTGCCAGCAGCCACCGGGGGGGCTTTCCCGACAATGAGCAGTTCTTC. Residues: CASSHRGGFPDNEQFF.

J is TRBJ2-1 and V is TRBV20-1, with D possibly matching TRBD1 (6 bases). This CDR3 spans 14 amino acids. Trimming removed 7 bases at V and 10 bases at J, with 23 bases between. CDR1 DFQATT and CDR2 SNEGSKA come from the germline V gene (reference sequence). The CDR3, as DNA: TGCAGTGACTCTCATCGACAGGCTACCAGGGAGCAGTTCTTC. It yields the protein CSDSHRQATREQFF.